This is a list of T cell receptor beta chains from one sample in a study of beta chain features in type 1 diabetes. The method was immunoSEQ multiplex PCR; TCRdb's version includes in-frame clones alone and lacks a portion of them. Here the sample spans roughly 500,000 clones, 30% being singletons. Source material: naive CD4+ T cells from blood. The receptors shown here come from a man between 18 and 35 years old in good health. Both conserved end residues are part of each CDR3.

TRBJ2-2 | TRBV5-1 | CASSLPVGGASGELFF
TRBJ2-7 | TRBV5-1 | CASSTDSYEQYF
TRBJ2-1 | TRBV28 | CASSLRPVGQFF
TRBJ1-1 | TRBV14 | CASSQGMNTEAFF
TRBJ2-7 | TRBV29-1 | CSVEQGRGSYEQYF
TRBJ2-2 | TRBV25-1 | CASSGRRNTGELFF
TRBJ1-4 | TRBV30 | CAWSVIGKEKLFF
TRBJ2-1 | TRBV5-5 | CASSVGLAVYNEQFF
TRBJ2-1 | TRBV30 | CAWSVMSSGNNEQFF
TRBJ1-1 | TRBV7-2 | CASSSDRGNTEAFF